This T cell receptor beta chain was profiled in a study of T cell repertoires in cytomegalovirus infection. Study-wide results and limits: CMV-specific TCR beta clonotypes restricted by HLA-C were the ones dominating the ex vivo response.

This clonotype was picked up many times. Its target is not known. TCRdb used MiXCR to reprocess the reads, holding one entry per CDR3 protein. This table has about 900,000 distinct CDR3 sequences, less than 35% appearing once. The length of the CDR3 is 15 residues. The V gene's germline CDR1 is MNHNS and CDR2 SASEGT. V was trimmed by 3 bases and J by 1 base, leaving 12 bases between them. The clonotype was recovered from a human donor in good health (CMV status not recorded). Some clones in this sample may be carry-over from other donors' samples. Material: cultured CD8+ T cells from PBMCs, obtained from culture after CMV antigen stimulation. The J gene is TRBJ1-1, the V gene TRBV6-1, with a tentative D call TRBD1 (6 bases). The CDR3 loop reads CASSDADRRNTEAFF. The CDR3 DNA sequence: TGTGCCAGCAGTGATGCCGACAGGAGGAACACTGAAGCTTTCTTT.